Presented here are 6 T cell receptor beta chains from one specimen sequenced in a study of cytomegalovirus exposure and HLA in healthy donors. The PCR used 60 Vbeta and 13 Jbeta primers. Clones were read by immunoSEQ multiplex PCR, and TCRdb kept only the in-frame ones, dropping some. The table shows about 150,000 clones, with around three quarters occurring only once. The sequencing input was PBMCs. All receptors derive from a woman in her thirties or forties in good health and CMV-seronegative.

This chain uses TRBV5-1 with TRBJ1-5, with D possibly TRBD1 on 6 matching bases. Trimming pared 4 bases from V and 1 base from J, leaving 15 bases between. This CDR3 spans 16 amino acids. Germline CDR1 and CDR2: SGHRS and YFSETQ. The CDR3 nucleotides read TGCGCCAGCAGCCCCTACGGGGGGGCCAGCAATCAGCCCCAGCATTTT. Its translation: CASSPYGGASNQPQHF.

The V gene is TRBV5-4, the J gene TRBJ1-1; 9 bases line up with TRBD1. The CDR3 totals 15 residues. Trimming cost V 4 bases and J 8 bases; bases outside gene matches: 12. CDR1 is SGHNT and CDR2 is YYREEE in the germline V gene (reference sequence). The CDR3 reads CASSPTGQGVGEAFF. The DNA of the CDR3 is TGTGCCAGCAGCCCAACGGGACAGGGAGTTGGCGAAGCTTTCTTT.

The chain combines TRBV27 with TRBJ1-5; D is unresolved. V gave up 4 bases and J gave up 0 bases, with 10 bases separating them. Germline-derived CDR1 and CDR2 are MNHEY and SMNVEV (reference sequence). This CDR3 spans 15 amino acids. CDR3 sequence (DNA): TGTGCCAGCAGTTCCGACATCTATAGCAATCAGCCCCAGCATTTT. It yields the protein CASSSDIYSNQPQHF.

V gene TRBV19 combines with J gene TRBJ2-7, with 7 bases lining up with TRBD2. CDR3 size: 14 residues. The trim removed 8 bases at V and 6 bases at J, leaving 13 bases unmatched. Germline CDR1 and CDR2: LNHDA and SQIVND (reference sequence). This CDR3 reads CASGGGGPKGEQYF. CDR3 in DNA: TGTGCCAGTGGGGGGGGTGGCCCGAAGGGCGAGCAGTACTTC.

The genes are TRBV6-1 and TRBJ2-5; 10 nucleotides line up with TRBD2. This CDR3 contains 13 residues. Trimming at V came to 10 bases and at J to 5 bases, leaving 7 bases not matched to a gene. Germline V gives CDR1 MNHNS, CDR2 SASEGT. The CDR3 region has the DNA TGTGCCAACAAGCGGGAGGGGTCGGAGACCCAGTACTTC. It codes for CANKREGSETQYF.

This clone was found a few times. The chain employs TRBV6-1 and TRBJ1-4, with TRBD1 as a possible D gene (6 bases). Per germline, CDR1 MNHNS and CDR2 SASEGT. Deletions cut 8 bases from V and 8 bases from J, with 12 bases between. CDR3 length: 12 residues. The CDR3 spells CASGRGREKLFF. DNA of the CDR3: TGTGCCAGCGGCAGGGGCAGGGAAAAACTGTTTTTT.